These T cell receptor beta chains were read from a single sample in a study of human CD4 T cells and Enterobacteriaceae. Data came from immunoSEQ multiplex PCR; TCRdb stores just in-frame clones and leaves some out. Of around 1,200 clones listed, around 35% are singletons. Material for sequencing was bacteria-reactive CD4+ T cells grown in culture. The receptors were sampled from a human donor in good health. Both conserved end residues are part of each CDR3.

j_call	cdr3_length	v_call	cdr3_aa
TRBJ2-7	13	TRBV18	CASSPGGSYEQYF
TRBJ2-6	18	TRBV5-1	CASGTRDRASSGANVLTF
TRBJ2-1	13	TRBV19	CASQPRQFNEQFF
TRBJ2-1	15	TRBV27	CASSTTDISYNEQFF
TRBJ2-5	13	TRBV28	CASISGDQETQYF
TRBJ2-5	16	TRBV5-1	CASSLVGTDIQETQYF
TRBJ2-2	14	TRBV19	CASIVQPNTGELFF
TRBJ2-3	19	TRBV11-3	CASSLVRGSGGASTDTQYF
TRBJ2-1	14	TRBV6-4	CASSGTSNSNEQFF
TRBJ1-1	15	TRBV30	CACDPQGGMNTEAFF
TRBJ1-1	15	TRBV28	CASSLFAGRDGEAFF
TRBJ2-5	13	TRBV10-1	CASSPGQQETQYF
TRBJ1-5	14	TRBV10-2	CASSDSDSNQPQHF
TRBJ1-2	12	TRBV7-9	CASSLVAYGYTF
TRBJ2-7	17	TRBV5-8	CASSQDRRRDSSYEQYF
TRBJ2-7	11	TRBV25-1	CASSEYNEQYF
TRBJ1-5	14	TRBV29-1	CSVGEGVPNQPQHF
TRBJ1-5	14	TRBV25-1	CASSQTGRDQPQHF
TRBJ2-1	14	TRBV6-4	CASSVDYRLNEQFF
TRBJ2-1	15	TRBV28	CASSLTSGAYNEQFF
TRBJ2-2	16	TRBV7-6	CASSLGLAKDTGELFF
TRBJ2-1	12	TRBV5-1	CASSSQYNEQFF